Listed below are T cell receptor beta chains from one sample, sequenced in a study of blood T cell repertoires in COVID-19. TCRdb's copy holds only in-frame clones and misses some; the assay was immunoSEQ multiplex PCR. Of some 38,000 clones in the sample, about 82% were seen once. Sample: peripheral blood. These receptors were taken from a man in his sixties in a cohort sampled during active COVID-19. Both conserved end residues are part of each CDR3. Each record gives: clone size, D gene, J gene, V gene, CDR3 DNA, CDR3 protein. The D gene is left open where the match is weak. Rows may omit the clone size; those that give it use once, few, many or a size class.

>once|-|TRBJ1-1|TRBV2
TGTGCCAGCAGCCGAGAGATAACCGCGTACCAAGCTTTCTTT
CASSREITAYQAFF
>-|-|TRBJ2-7|TRBV12-3/TRBV12-4
TGTGCCAGCAGGTTGGACAGCTCCTACGAGCAGTACTTC
CASRLDSSYEQYF
>-|-|TRBJ1-2|TRBV18
TGTGCCAGCTCAGAACAGGGTTCGGATGGCTACACCTTC
CASSEQGSDGYTF
>-|-|TRBJ2-1|TRBV24-1
TGTGCCACCAGTGACAACGTTGAGGATTCCTACAATGAGCAGTTCTTC
CATSDNVEDSYNEQFF
>-|TRBD2|TRBJ2-1|TRBV10-3
TGTGCCATCAGGACTAGCGGGAAGGGGAATGAGCAGTTCTTC
CAIRTSGKGNEQFF
>-|-|TRBJ1-6|TRBV12-3/TRBV12-4
TGTGCCAGCAGTCCGGGGAGGCCACCCCTCCACTTT
CASSPGRPPLHF
>-|TRBD2|TRBJ2-4|TRBV6-6
TGTGCCAGCAGTTATGGGACTAGCGGGAATTTAAACATTCAGTACTTC
CASSYGTSGNLNIQYF
>few|-|TRBJ1-5|TRBV6-1
TGTGCCAGCAGTGAATGGGCGGGCCGCAATCAGCCCCAGCATTTT
CASSEWAGRNQPQHF
>-|TRBD1|TRBJ1-4|TRBV30
TGTGCCTGGAGTGTGACAGGGACGAAAAAACTGTTTTTT
CAWSVTGTKKLFF
>few|-|TRBJ2-7|TRBV11-2
TGTGCCAGCAGCTGGGGCGGGGTGACCTACGAGCAGTACTTC
CASSWGGVTYEQYF
>-|-|TRBJ2-3|TRBV11-3
TGTGCCAGTCTGAAGAGCGGCACAGATACGCAGTATTTT
CASLKSGTDTQYF
>-|TRBD1|TRBJ1-6|TRBV7-2
TGTGCCAGCAGACAGGGGAGTGTTTCCTATAATTCACCCCTCCACTTT
CASRQGSVSYNSPLHF
>once|-|TRBJ1-1|TRBV11-2
TGTGCCAGCAGCCATGCGAGGACTGAAGCTTTCTTT
CASSHARTEAFF
>-|-|TRBJ2-7|TRBV18
TGTGCCAGCTCACAGCAGACTACCCGCTCCTACGAGCAGTACTTC
CASSQQTTRSYEQYF
>once|-|TRBJ2-1|TRBV5-1
TGCGCCAGCAGCTTGGGGTCGCACAACTCCTACAATGAGCAGTTCTTC
CASSLGSHNSYNEQFF
>-|-|TRBJ2-7|TRBV7-2
TGTGCCAGCAGCTTACACGGAGCTCCTTCCTACGAGCAGTACTTC
CASSLHGAPSYEQYF
>-|-|TRBJ2-7|TRBV5-6
TGTGCCAGCAGCTACACAGGACTATCCCCCTACGAGCAGTACTTC
CASSYTGLSPYEQYF
>-|TRBD1|TRBJ1-5|TRBV10-3
TGTGCCACCGGGGGACAGGAGGCCGATCAGCCCCAGCATTTT
CATGGQEADQPQHF
>-|-|TRBJ1-1|TRBV6-6
TGTGCCAGCAGCCAGATACTATCGAACACTGAAGCTTTCTTT
CASSQILSNTEAFF
>-|-|TRBJ1-4|TRBV11-2
TGTGCCAGCAGCTTGGGGCCTCGCGAAAAACTGTTTTTT
CASSLGPREKLFF
>-|-|TRBJ2-5|TRBV18
TGTGCCAGCTCACAAGGACGGAGGGAGACCCAGTACTTC
CASSQGRRETQYF
>-|TRBD1|TRBJ2-1|TRBV10-3
TGTGCCATCAGTGTAGGGGGCACCTACAATGAGCAGTTCTTC
CAISVGGTYNEQFF
>-|-|TRBJ1-2|TRBV6-6
TGTGCCAGCAGTCGATCCCAAACGGACATACCCAGGGCCTTC
CASSRSQTDIPRAF
>-|-|TRBJ2-7|TRBV11-2
TGTGCCAGCAGCCCGCGGTATGGTACCCCCTACGAGCAGTACTTC
CASSPRYGTPYEQYF
>-|-|TRBJ2-7|TRBV15
TGTGCCACCAGCAAGGGGCAGGACTACGAGCAGTACTTC
CATSKGQDYEQYF
>-|-|TRBJ2-6|TRBV27
TGTGCCAGCAGTTCTAGAGTTTCTGGGGCCAACGTCCTGACTTTC
CASSSRVSGANVLTF
>-|TRBD2|TRBJ2-7|TRBV29-1
TGCAGCGTCCTAGCCCTACTAGCGACCTCCTACGAGCAGTACTTC
CSVLALLATSYEQYF
>-|-|TRBJ2-5|TRBV4-1
TGCGCCAGCAGCCAAGAAGGATGGGCCCAAGAGACCCAGTACTTC
CASSQEGWAQETQYF
>-|TRBD2|TRBJ2-1|TRBV7-3
TGTGCCAGCAGCGGGGGAGGGAGCTACAATGAGCAGTTCTTC
CASSGGGSYNEQFF
>-|-|TRBJ2-1|TRBV5-1
TGCGCCAGCAGCTTTTCAGGGGACACTGTCAATGAGCAGTTCTTC
CASSFSGDTVNEQFF
>-|TRBD1|TRBJ1-1|TRBV28
TGTGCCAGCAGTCCCTCCCCCGGGACAGGCCACACTGAAGCTTTCTTT
CASSPSPGTGHTEAFF
>-|TRBD1|TRBJ2-5|TRBV13
TGTGCCAGCAGCATTGACAGGGAAGCTAGCATGGAGACCCAGTACTTC
CASSIDREASMETQYF
>-|TRBD1|TRBJ2-7|TRBV27
TGTGCCAGCAGTCTCCGGACAGGGGGCCCCTACGAGCAGTACTTC
CASSLRTGGPYEQYF
>-|TRBD1|TRBJ2-3|TRBV6-1
TGTGCCAGCAGTGACAGACAGGGCCCGGATACGCAGTATTTT
CASSDRQGPDTQYF
>few|-|TRBJ2-2|TRBV10-3
TGTGCCATCAGTGAGATTGTAGCCCTGAACACCGGGGAGCTGTTTTTT
CAISEIVALNTGELFF
>-|-|TRBJ2-7|TRBV12-3/TRBV12-4
TGTGCCAGCAGTTGGTACGGGGGCGAGCAGTACTTC
CASSWYGGEQYF
>-|-|TRBJ1-2|TRBV28
TGTGCCAGCAGATTCCCGGACAGAAACGATTACACCTTC
CASRFPDRNDYTF
>once|TRBD1|TRBJ2-1|TRBV7-2
TGTGCCAGCAGCTTAACCCGGGCAGGGGGCCACAATGAGCAGTTCTTC
CASSLTRAGGHNEQFF
>-|-|TRBJ1-1|TRBV15
TGTGCCACCAGCCAAACACATCACCAAGGGGGCACTGAAGCTTTCTTT
CATSQTHHQGGTEAFF
>-|-|TRBJ2-3|TRBV27
TGTTTTAAAGGGTCGCGGAGGAGCACAGATACGCAGTATTTT
CFKGSRRSTDTQYF
>-|-|TRBJ2-2|TRBV3-1/TRBV3-2
TGTGCCAGCAGCCATTTCAGTGCTGAGCTGTTTTTT
CASSHFSAELFF
>-|TRBD2|TRBJ2-1|TRBV30
TGTGCCTGGAGTTCCGACCGGACTAGCGCGAGGCACAATGAGCAGTTCTTC
CAWSSDRTSARHNEQFF
>-|TRBD1|TRBJ1-2|TRBV7-9
TGTGCCAGCAGCGAAACGGGACAGGAGCATAACTATGGCTACACCTTC
CASSETGQEHNYGYTF
>-|TRBD1|TRBJ2-7|TRBV6-5
TGTGCCAGCGGACAGGACAGGCGACTCGAGCAGTACTTC
CASGQDRRLEQYF
>-|-|TRBJ2-2|TRBV27
TGTGCCAGCAGTTTAGGCGTAGGGGCCGGGGAGCTGTTTTTT
CASSLGVGAGELFF
>-|TRBD2|TRBJ2-1|TRBV6-5
TGTGCCAGCAAGGTTAGCGGGAGCTCCTACAATGAGCAGTTCTTC
CASKVSGSSYNEQFF
>-|-|TRBJ2-2|TRBV5-6
TGTGCCAGCAGCTTGGGGGGCCGCGCGAACACCGGGGAGCTGTTTTTT
CASSLGGRANTGELFF
>-|-|TRBJ2-7|TRBV10-3
TGTGCCATCAGTGAGTCGCGACTTCGGTCGGTCGAGCAGTACTTC
CAISESRLRSVEQYF
>-|TRBD1|TRBJ1-1|TRBV7-8
TGTGCCAGCACCACCAGGGGGATCACTGAAGCTTTCTTT
CASTTRGITEAFF
>-|-|TRBJ1-1|TRBV29-1
TGCAGCGCCGCAGGCAGGGTGGGCACTGAAGCTTTCTTT
CSAAGRVGTEAFF
>-|TRBD1|TRBJ2-4|TRBV2
TGTGCCAGCAGTGAAGCGCTTATCCGTGGCAGGGGGCTTAGCCGTAGCATTCAGTACTTC
CASSEALIRGRGLSRSIQYF